Listed below are T cell receptor beta chains from one sample, sequenced in a study of PD-1 blockade in classical Hodgkin lymphoma. The method was immunoSEQ multiplex PCR; TCRdb's version includes in-frame clones alone and lacks a portion of them. The sample has some 96,000 clones, roughly 79% seen once. The material sequenced was peripheral blood mononuclear cells (PBMCs), taken before the second cycle of nivolumab. The receptor source for this set is a human donor with classical Hodgkin lymphoma. The CDR3 runs from the conserved cysteine through the conserved F or W. Each record gives: clone size, D gene, V gene, J gene, CDR3 protein, CDR3 DNA. The D gene is left open where the match is weak. Part of the rows lack a size; the others show once, few, many or a class for expanded clones.

NA	TRBD2	TRBV9	TRBJ2-1	CASSVAQRGYNEQFF	TGTGCCAGCAGCGTAGCCCAGCGGGGCTACAATGAGCAGTTCTTC
NA	NA	TRBV28	TRBJ1-2	CATIGPGQKHGYTF	TGTGCCACCATCGGTCCGGGACAAAAACATGGCTACACCTTC
NA	TRBD2	TRBV19	TRBJ2-1	CASSMSSGRTNEQFF	TGTGCCAGTAGTATGTCTAGCGGGAGGACCAATGAGCAGTTCTTC
NA	NA	TRBV30	TRBJ1-2	CAWSALQGSGYTF	TGTGCCTGGAGTGCCCTCCAGGGAAGTGGCTACACCTTC
NA	NA	TRBV19	TRBJ2-7	CASSMNGISYEQYF	TGTGCCAGTAGTATGAACGGGATCTCCTACGAGCAGTACTTC
NA	TRBD1	TRBV7-6	TRBJ1-2	CASSRGQGGYGYTF	TGTGCCAGCAGCCGCGGACAGGGAGGGTATGGCTACACCTTC
few	TRBD2	TRBV2	TRBJ2-5	CASSVAGVQETQYF	TGTGCCAGCAGTGTTGCGGGAGTTCAAGAGACCCAGTACTTC
NA	TRBD2	TRBV4-2	TRBJ2-3	CASSLQGLAGGTDTQYF	TGTGCCAGCAGCCTTCAGGGACTAGCGGGAGGGACAGATACGCAGTATTTT
NA	TRBD2	TRBV5-4	TRBJ2-7	CASSWGGRMGSYEQYF	TGTGCCAGCAGCTGGGGCGGGAGGATGGGGTCCTACGAGCAGTACTTC
NA	NA	TRBV5-5	TRBJ2-7	CASSYTGESYEQYF	TGTGCCAGCAGCTACACGGGGGAGTCCTACGAGCAGTACTTC
NA	TRBD1	TRBV25-1	TRBJ1-6	CASSERTGTSSPLHF	TGTGCCAGCAGTGAGAGGACAGGAACGAGTTCACCCCTCCACTTT
NA	NA	TRBV2	TRBJ2-1	CASLGARSGLYNEQFF	TGTGCCAGCTTGGGAGCCCGGAGTGGCCTTTACAATGAGCAGTTCTTC
NA	NA	TRBV27	TRBJ1-1	CASSLRRAGNTEAFF	TGTGCCAGCAGTTTACGGAGGGCTGGGAACACTGAAGCTTTCTTT
NA	TRBD2	TRBV19	TRBJ2-7	CASSWSSGSSEQYF	TGTGCCAGTAGTTGGTCTAGCGGGAGTAGCGAGCAGTACTTC
NA	NA	TRBV27	TRBJ1-6	CASGLRDANSPLHF	TGTGCCAGCGGCCTCCGGGACGCCAATTCACCCCTCCACTTT
NA	NA	TRBV10-3	TRBJ2-7	CAISDPGQSYEQYF	TGTGCCATCAGCGACCCTGGACAGTCCTACGAGCAGTACTTC
NA	NA	TRBV7-6	TRBJ1-3	CASSLTPQTGISGNTIYF	TGTGCCAGCAGCTTGACACCCCAGACAGGAATCTCTGGAAACACCATATATTTT
NA	TRBD1	TRBV7-2	TRBJ1-2	CASSRTTGGPGYTF	TGTGCCAGCAGCCGCACAACAGGGGGGCCTGGCTACACCTTC
NA	NA	TRBV6-5	TRBJ2-1	CASSYLSDSYNEQFF	TGTGCCAGCAGTTACCTGTCTGACTCCTACAATGAGCAGTTCTTC
NA	NA	TRBV7-2	TRBJ1-1	CASSRNRGTEAFF	TGTGCCAGCAGCCGAAATCGCGGGACTGAAGCTTTCTTT
NA	NA	TRBV18	TRBJ1-1	CASSLGRNTEAFF	TGTGCCAGCTCACTAGGACGAAACACTGAAGCTTTCTTT
NA	NA	TRBV9	TRBJ1-2	CASSVGWGGGYTF	TGTGCCAGCAGCGTAGGTTGGGGAGGTGGCTACACCTTC
NA	TRBD1	TRBV5-1	TRBJ1-2	CASSLGGQGATYGYTF	TGCGCCAGCAGCTTGGGAGGACAGGGGGCGACCTATGGCTACACCTTC
NA	NA	TRBV6-5	TRBJ2-5	CASSYSGGGETQYF	TGTGCCAGCAGTTACTCGGGAGGGGGAGAGACCCAGTACTTC
NA	NA	TRBV6-6	TRBJ1-2	CASSSSRGARGYTF	TGTGCCAGCAGTTCCTCCAGAGGGGCCCGCGGCTACACCTTC
NA	NA	TRBV6-1	TRBJ2-7	CASTRSLGGEQYF	TGTGCCAGCACCCGGAGTTTAGGGGGAGAGCAGTACTTC
NA	NA	TRBV6-1	TRBJ1-5	CASSDKLRSNQPQHF	TGTGCCAGCAGTGACAAACTTCGGAGCAATCAGCCCCAGCATTTT
NA	NA	TRBV18	TRBJ2-7	CASSPQTVDEQYF	TGTGCCAGCTCACCCCAGACAGTAGACGAGCAGTACTTC
NA	NA	TRBV28	TRBJ2-1	CASSLGGTDNEQFF	TGTGCCAGCAGTTTAGGCGGGACGGACAATGAGCAGTTCTTC
NA	NA	TRBV10-3	TRBJ2-1	CAISESWDEQFF	TGTGCCATCAGTGAGTCCTGGGATGAGCAGTTCTTC
NA	TRBD2	TRBV7-9	TRBJ2-7	CASSFSGGGEQYF	TGTGCCAGCAGTTTTAGCGGGGGAGGCGAGCAGTACTTC
NA	NA	TRBV6-1	TRBJ2-7	CASRRYYEQYF	TGTGCCAGCAGGAGATACTACGAGCAGTACTTC
few	TRBD2	TRBV30	TRBJ2-7	CAWSEGLAGAYEQYF	TGTGCCTGGAGCGAGGGACTAGCGGGAGCTTACGAGCAGTACTTC
once	NA	TRBV7-3	TRBJ2-1	CASSPGPWSSYNEQFF	TGTGCCAGCAGCCCCGGACCTTGGTCATCCTACAATGAGCAGTTCTTC
NA	TRBD2	TRBV5-1	TRBJ2-2	CASSLGTSATYTGELFF	TGCGCCAGCAGCTTGGGGACTAGCGCCACATACACCGGGGAGCTGTTTTTT
NA	NA	TRBV18	TRBJ2-2	CASSPLARAGLGAGELFF	TGTGCCAGCTCACCACTTGCCAGGGCAGGCCTGGGTGCCGGGGAGCTGTTTTTT
NA	TRBD2	TRBV15	TRBJ2-3	CATSRGSGSPADTQYF	TGTGCCACCAGCAGAGGTAGCGGGAGTCCAGCAGATACGCAGTATTTT
once	NA	TRBV13	TRBJ1-3	CASSLGIGSGNTIYF	TGTGCCAGCAGCTTAGGCATAGGGTCGGGAAACACCATATATTTT
NA	NA	TRBV30	TRBJ1-6	CAWSVSHGSGSPLHF	TGTGCCTGGAGCGTGTCGCACGGCAGCGGATCACCCCTCCACTTT
NA	NA	TRBV13	TRBJ2-5	CASSSTATRAETQYF	TGTGCCAGCAGCTCCACCGCTACTAGGGCGGAGACCCAGTACTTC